This TCR beta chain was sequenced in a study of cytomegalovirus exposure and HLA in healthy donors. Study results and caveats: That first-cohort TCR clusters tended to co-occur in the 90 to 150 validation repertoires was found in a later analysis.

Assay: immunoSEQ multiplex PCR; the TCRdb copy retains only in-frame clones and omits some. The sample shows about 180,000 clones, 85% of them seen only once. Trimming removed 6 bases from V and 2 bases from J, with 8 bases in between. The CDR3 contains 12 residues. From germline, CDR1 is SGHVS and CDR2 FQNEAQ. A word on this clone: Its target is not known.

This clonotype originated in a man aged 18 to 29 in good health and CMV-seropositive. What was sequenced was PBMCs. The V gene is TRBV7-8, the J gene TRBJ2-7, with unresolved D. The CDR3 nucleotides read TGTGCCAGCAGAAACAACCCCTACGAGCAGTACTTC. Protein: CASRNNPYEQYF.